This T cell receptor (beta chain) is drawn from a study of blood T cell repertoires in COVID-19. Study-wide background: The analysed material was cDNA or gDNA that came from T cells, B-cell-depleted T cells, or PBMCs.

Authors' processing steps: Counts of nucleated cells, estimated from reference gene primer amplification, were obtained. Produced via immunoSEQ multiplex PCR; TCRdb's table is partial and in-frame only. V and J calls and clone size follow that table, whereas D and trimming were derived from the DNA. The sample yields roughly 290,000 clones, around 86% seen once. Cohorts were determined from participant-reported clinical history. Recovered status applied to Cohort 3 donors who had two consecutive negative PCRs. It also applied to those with clearance or with symptom resolution. The CDR3 is made up of 12 amino acids. The V gene's germline CDR1 is WSHSY and CDR2 SAAADI. The ends were cut back, 8 bases at V and 1 base at J, with 8 bases in the middle.

The specimen sequenced was PBMCs or T cells enriched from blood (not recorded which). The source is a woman between 40 and 55 years old who had recovered from COVID-19. The J gene is TRBJ1-1, the V gene TRBV10-2; TRBD1 might be the D (6 bases). Here the CDR3 DNA reads TGCGCCAGCTTACAGGGGAACACTGAAGCTTTCTTT. Translation: CASLQGNTEAFF.